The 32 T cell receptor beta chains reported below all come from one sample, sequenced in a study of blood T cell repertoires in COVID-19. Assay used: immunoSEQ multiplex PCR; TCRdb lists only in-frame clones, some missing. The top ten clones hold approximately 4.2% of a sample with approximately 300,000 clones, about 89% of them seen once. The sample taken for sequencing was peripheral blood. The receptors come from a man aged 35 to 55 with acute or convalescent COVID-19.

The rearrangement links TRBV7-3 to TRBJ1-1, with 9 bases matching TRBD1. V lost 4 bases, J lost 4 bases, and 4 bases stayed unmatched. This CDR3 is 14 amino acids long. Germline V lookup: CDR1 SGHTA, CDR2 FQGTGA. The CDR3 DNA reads TGTGCCAGCAGCTCACAGGGGGCCGGCACTGAAGCTTTCTTT. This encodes CASSSQGAGTEAFF.

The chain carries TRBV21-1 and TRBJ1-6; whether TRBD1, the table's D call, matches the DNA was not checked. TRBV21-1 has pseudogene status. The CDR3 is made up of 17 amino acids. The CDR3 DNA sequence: TGTGCCAGCAGCAAAGAGCAGGGAATTTATCTGAATTCACCCCTCCACTTT. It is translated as CASSKEQGIYLNSPLHF.

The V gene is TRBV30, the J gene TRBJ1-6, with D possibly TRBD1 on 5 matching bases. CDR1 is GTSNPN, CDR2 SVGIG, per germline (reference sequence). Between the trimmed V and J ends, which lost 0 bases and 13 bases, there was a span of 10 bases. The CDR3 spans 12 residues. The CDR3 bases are TGTGCCTGGAGTGTAACGGGGGAGCCCCTCCACTTT. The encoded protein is CAWSVTGEPLHF.

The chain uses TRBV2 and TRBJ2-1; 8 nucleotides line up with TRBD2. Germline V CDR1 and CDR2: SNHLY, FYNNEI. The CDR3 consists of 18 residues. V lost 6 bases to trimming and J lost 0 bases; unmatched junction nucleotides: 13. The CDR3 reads CASSPRGSGVISYNEQFF. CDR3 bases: TGTGCCAGCAGCCCAAGGGGTAGCGGGGTAATCTCCTACAATGAGCAGTTCTTC.

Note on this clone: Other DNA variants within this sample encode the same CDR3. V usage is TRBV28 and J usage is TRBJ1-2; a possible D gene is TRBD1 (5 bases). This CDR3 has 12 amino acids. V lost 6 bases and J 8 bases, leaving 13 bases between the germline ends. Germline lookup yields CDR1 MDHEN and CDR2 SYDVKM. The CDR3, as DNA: TGTGCCAGCAGCCTCCAGGGTGGGGGCTACACCTTC. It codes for CASSLQGGGYTF.

CDR3 bases: TGTGCCAGCAGCTTAGGAGTTGGTAATGAGCAGTTCTTC. Translating gives CASSLGVGNEQFF. This sequence joins TRBV7-9 and TRBJ2-1; D not resolved. Trimming stripped 1 base from V and 7 bases from J, with 8 bases between. From germline, CDR1 is SEHNR and CDR2 FQNEAQ (reference sequence). The length of the CDR3 is 13 residues.

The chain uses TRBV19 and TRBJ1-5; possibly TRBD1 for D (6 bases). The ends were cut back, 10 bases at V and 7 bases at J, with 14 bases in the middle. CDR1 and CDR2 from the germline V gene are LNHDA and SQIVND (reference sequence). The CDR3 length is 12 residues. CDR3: CAKWGGGQPQHF. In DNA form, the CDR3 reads TGTGCCAAATGGGGAGGGGGGCAGCCCCAGCATTTT.

The CDR3 DNA reads as TGTGCCAGCAGCCCACAGGGCCACTCTGGAAACACCATATATTTT. This sequence encodes CASSPQGHSGNTIYF. V is TRBV11-2 and J is TRBJ1-3; tentative D call: TRBD1 (6 bases). The CDR3 loop spans 15 amino acids. V was pared by 5 bases and J by 0 bases, with 11 bases between. Germline assignment: CDR1 SGHAT and CDR2 FQNNGV.

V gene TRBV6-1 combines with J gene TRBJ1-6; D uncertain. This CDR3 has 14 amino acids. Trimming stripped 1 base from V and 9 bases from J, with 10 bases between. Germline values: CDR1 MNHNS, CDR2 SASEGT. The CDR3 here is CASSEGRGGSPLHF. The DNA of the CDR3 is TGTGCCAGCAGTGAAGGGAGAGGTGGTTCACCCCTCCACTTT.

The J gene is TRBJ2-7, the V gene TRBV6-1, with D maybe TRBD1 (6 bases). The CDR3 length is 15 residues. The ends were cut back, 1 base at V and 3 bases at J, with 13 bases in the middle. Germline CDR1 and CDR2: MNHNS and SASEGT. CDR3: CASSEERLGGYEQYF. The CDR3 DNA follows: TGTGCCAGCAGTGAAGAGCGGCTAGGGGGCTACGAGCAGTACTTC.

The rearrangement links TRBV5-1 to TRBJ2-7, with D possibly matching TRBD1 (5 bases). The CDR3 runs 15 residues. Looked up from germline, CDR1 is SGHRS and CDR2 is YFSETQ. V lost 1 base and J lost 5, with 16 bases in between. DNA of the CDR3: TGCGCCAGCAGCTTGAGAGCCCAGGGCACCCACGAGCAGTACTTC. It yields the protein CASSLRAQGTHEQYF.

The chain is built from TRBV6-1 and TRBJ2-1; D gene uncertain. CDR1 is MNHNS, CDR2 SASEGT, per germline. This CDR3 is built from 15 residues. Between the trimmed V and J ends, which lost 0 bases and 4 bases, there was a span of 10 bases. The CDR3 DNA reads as TGTGCCAGCAGTGAAGCGCTTGGAGAATACAATGAGCAGTTCTTC. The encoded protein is CASSEALGEYNEQFF.

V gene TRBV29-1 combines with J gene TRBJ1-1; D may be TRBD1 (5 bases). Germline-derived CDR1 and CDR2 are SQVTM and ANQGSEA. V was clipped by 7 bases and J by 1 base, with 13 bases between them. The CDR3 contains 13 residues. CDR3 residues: CSATQQANTEAFF. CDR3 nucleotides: TGCAGCGCCACGCAACAGGCGAACACTGAAGCTTTCTTT.

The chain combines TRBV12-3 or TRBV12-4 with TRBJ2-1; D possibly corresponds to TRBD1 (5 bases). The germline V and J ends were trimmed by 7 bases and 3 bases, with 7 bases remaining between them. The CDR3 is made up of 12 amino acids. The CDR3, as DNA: TGTGCCAGCACCCAGGGCTACAATGAGCAGTTCTTC. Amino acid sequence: CASTQGYNEQFF.

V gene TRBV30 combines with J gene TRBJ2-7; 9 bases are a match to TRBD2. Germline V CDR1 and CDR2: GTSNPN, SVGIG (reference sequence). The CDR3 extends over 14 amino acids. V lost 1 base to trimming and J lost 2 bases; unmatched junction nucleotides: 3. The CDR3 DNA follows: TGTGCCTGGAGTGAACTAGCGGGTCCCTACGAGCAGTACTTC. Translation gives CAWSELAGPYEQYF.

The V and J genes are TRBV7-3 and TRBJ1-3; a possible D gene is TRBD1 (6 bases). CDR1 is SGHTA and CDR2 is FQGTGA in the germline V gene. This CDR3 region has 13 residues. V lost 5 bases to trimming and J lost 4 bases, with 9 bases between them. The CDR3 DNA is TGTGCCAGCAGCACAGGGTTCGGAAACACCATATATTTT. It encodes CASSTGFGNTIYF.

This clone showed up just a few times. The CDR3 protein is CSVDARRDVYGYTF. DNA of the CDR3: TGCAGCGTTGACGCCAGGCGAGACGTGTATGGCTACACCTTC. This sequence joins TRBV29-1 and TRBJ1-2; D gene ambiguous. The CDR3 contains 14 residues. Germline V gives CDR1 SQVTM, CDR2 ANQGSEA. V shed 3 bases and J shed 5 bases, with 16 bases lying between them.

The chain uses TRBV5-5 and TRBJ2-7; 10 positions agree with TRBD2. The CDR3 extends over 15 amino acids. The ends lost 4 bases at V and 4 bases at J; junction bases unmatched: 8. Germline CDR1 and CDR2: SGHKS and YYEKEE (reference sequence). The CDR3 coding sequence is TGTGCCAGCAGCCCAGGTTGGACTAGCGGATACGAGCAGTACTTC. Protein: CASSPGWTSGYEQYF.

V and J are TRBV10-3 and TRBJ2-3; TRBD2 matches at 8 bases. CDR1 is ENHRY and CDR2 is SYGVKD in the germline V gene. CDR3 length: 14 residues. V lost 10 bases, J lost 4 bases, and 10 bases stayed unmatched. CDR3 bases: TGTGCCACCGGAGGCGGGGGGCCCCCAGATACGCAGTATTTT. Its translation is CATGGGGPPDTQYF.

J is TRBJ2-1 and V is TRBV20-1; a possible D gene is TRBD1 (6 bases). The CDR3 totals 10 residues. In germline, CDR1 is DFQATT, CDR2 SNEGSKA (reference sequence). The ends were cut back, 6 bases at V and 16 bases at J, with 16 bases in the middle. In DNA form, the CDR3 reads TGCAGTGCCTACCGGGACACCGCCTTCTTC. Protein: CSAYRDTAFF.

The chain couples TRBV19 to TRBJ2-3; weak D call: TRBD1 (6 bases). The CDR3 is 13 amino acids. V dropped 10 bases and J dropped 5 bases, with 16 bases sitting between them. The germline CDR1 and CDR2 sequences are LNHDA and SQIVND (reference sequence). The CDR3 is CATWDTQGDTQYF. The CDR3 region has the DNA TGTGCCACTTGGGACACGCAGGGAGATACGCAGTATTTT.

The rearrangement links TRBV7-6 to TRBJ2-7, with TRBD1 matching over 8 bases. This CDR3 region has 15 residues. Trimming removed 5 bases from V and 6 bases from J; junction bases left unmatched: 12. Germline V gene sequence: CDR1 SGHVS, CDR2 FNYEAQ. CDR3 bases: TGTGCCAGCAGCCCCCGGGCGGACAGGGCAGGCGAGCAGTACTTC. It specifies CASSPRADRAGEQYF.

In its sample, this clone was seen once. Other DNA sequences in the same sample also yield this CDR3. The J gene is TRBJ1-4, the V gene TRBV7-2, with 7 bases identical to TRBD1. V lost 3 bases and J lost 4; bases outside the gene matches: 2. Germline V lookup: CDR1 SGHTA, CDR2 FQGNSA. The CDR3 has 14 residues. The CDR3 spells CASSLNRGNEKLFF. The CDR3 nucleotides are TGTGCCAGCAGCTTGAACAGGGGTAATGAAAAACTGTTTTTT. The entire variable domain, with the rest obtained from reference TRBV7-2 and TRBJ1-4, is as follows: GAGVSQSPSNKVTEKGKDVELRCDPISGHTALYWYRQSLGQGLEFLIYFQGNSAPDKSGLPSDRFSAERTGGSVSTLTIQRTQQEDSAVYLCASSLNRGNEKLFFGSGTQLSVL.

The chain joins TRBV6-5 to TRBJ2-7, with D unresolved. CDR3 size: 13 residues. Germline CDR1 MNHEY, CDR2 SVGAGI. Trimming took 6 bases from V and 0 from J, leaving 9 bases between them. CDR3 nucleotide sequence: TGTGCCAGCAGGGCAGATTACTCCTACGAGCAGTACTTC. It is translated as CASRADYSYEQYF.

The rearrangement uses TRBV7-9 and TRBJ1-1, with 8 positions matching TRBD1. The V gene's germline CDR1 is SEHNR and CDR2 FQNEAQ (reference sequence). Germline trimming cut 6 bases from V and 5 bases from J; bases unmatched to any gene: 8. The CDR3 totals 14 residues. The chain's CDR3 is CASSRVDRGTEAFF. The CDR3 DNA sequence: TGTGCCAGCAGTCGGGTTGACAGGGGAACTGAAGCTTTCTTT.

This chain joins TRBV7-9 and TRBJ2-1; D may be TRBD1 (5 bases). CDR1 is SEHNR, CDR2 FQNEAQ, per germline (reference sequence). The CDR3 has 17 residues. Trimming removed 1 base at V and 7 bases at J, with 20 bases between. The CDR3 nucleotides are TGTGCCAGCAGCTTAGGCAGGGTGGTTTCCCCTTTGAATGAGCAGTTCTTC. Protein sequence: CASSLGRVVSPLNEQFF.

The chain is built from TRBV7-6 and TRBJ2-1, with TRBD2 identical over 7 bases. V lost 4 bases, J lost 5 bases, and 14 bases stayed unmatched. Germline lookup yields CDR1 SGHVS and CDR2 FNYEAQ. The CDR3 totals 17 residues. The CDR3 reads CASSSRSGTKSNNEQFF. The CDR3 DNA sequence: TGTGCCAGCAGCTCCAGGTCCGGGACTAAGTCAAACAATGAGCAGTTCTTC.

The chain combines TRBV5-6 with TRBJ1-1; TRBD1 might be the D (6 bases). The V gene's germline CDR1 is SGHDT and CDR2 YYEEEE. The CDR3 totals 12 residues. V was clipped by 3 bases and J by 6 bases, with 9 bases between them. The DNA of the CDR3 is TGTGCCAGCAGCTACGACAGGCCTGAAGCTTTCTTT. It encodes CASSYDRPEAFF.

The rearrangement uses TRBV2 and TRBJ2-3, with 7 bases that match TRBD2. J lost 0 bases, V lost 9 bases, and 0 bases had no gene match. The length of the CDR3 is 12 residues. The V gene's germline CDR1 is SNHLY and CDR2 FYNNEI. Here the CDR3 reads CASSGSTDTQYF. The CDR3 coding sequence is TGTGCCAGTAGCGGGAGCACAGATACGCAGTATTTT.

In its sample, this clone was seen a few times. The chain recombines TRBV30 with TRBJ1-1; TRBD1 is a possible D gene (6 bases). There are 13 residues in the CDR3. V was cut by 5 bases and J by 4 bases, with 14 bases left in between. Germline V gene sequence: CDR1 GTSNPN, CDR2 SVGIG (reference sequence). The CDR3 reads CAWAEQGPTEAFF. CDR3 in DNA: TGTGCCTGGGCTGAGCAGGGGCCCACTGAAGCTTTCTTT.

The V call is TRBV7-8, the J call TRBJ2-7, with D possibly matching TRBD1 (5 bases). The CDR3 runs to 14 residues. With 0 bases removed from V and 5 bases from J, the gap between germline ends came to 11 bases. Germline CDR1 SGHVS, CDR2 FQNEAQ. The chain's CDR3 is CASSLAWQGNEQYF. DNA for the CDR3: TGTGCCAGCAGCTTAGCGTGGCAGGGTAACGAGCAGTACTTC. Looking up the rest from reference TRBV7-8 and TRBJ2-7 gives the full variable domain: GAGVSQSPRYKVAKRGQDVALRCDPISGHVSLFWYQQALGQGPEFLTYFQNEAQLDKSGLPSDRFFAERPEGSVSTLKIQRTQQEDSAVYLCASSLAWQGNEQYFGPGTRLTVT.

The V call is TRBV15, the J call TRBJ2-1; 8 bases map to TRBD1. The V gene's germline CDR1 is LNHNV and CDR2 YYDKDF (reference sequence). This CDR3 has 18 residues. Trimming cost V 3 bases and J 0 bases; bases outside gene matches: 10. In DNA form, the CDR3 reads TGTGCCACCAGCAGGACAGGGGCAATCCCGGGCTCCTACAATGAGCAGTTCTTC. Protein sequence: CATSRTGAIPGSYNEQFF.